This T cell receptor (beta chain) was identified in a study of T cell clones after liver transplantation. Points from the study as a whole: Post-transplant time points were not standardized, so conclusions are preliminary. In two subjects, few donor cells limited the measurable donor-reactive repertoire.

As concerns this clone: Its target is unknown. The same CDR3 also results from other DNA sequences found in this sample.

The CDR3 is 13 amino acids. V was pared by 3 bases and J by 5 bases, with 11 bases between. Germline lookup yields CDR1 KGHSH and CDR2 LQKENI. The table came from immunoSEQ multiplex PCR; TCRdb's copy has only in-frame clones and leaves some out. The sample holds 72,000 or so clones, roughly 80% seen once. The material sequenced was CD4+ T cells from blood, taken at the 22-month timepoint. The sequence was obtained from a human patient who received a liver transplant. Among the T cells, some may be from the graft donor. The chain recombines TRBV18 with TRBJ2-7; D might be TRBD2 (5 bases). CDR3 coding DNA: TGTGCCAGCTCACCCCGGGTGGGAGACGAGCAGTACTTC. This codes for CASSPRVGDEQYF.